This T cell receptor (beta chain) is from a study of shared clonotypes between healthy human individuals. Unsorted PBMC DNA underwent sequencing on ten immunoSEQ deep assay plates. Measured with immunoSEQ multiplex PCR; TCRdb has only the in-frame clones, and not every one. Of about half a million clones in the sample, around 77% were seen once. The CDR3 sequence is 10 residues long. Trimming took off 7 bases at V and 5 bases at J, with 3 bases between the two ends. Germline V CDR1 and CDR2: MDHEN, SYDVKM. The receptor was isolated from a woman between 40 and 55 years old in good health. Some clones in this sample may be carry-over from other donors' samples. The sample consisted of PBMCs. The chain combines TRBV28 with TRBJ2-1; unclear D gene. The CDR3 is CASMDNEQFF. The CDR3, as DNA: TGTGCCAGCATGGACAATGAGCAGTTCTTC.